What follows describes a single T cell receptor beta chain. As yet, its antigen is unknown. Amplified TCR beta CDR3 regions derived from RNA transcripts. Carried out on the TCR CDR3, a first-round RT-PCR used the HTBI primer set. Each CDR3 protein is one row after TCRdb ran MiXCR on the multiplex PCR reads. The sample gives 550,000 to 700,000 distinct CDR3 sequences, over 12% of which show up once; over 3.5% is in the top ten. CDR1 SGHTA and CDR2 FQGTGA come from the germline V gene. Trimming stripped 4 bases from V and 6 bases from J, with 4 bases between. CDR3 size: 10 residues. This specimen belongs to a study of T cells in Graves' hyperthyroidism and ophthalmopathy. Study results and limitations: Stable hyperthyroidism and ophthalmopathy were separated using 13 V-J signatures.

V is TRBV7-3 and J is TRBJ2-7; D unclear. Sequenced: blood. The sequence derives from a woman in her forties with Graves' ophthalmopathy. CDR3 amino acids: CASSSVEQYF. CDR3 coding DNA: TGTGCCAGCAGCTCGGTCGAGCAGTACTTC.